This is a list of T cell receptor beta chains from one sample in a study of cytomegalovirus exposure and HLA in healthy donors. Profiled with immunoSEQ multiplex PCR; TCRdb holds only in-frame clones, not every one. Here the sample spans 100,000 to 120,000 clones, roughly 80% being singletons. The sample comprised PBMCs. The receptors derive from a woman aged 25-40 years in good health and CMV-seronegative. CDR3s leave out the opening cysteine and the closing phenylalanine or tryptophan. Each record gives: V gene, J gene, CDR3 protein.

>TRBV30|TRBJ2-7
AGTGPGYEQY
>TRBV10-3|TRBJ2-3
AIRRTGGGDTQY
>TRBV9|TRBJ1-2
ASSGDRDHGYT
>TRBV4-3|TRBJ1-4
ASSQADRGDEKLF
>TRBV29-1|TRBJ2-3
SVEMTGGTDTQY
>TRBV5-1|TRBJ1-2
ASSDRTTNYGYT
>TRBV7-2|TRBJ1-2
ASSLEVWTEENYGYT
>TRBV15|TRBJ1-5
ATSRRFGDRDNQPQH
>TRBV25-1|TRBJ2-1
ASSVSGSEGEQF
>TRBV19|TRBJ1-2
ASSTGQGMGGYT
>TRBV27|TRBJ1-1
ASSLTPTVTEAF
>TRBV6-1|TRBJ2-1
ASWERYNEQF
>TRBV4-1|TRBJ2-1
ASSQDTSGYYNEQF
>TRBV18|TRBJ1-1
ASSDTQNTEAF
>TRBV19|TRBJ1-2
ASSIGNRGRSGYT
>TRBV7-9|TRBJ2-5
ASSLRGGHRETQY
>TRBV29-1|TRBJ2-3
SVGSGTSGSTDTQY
>TRBV29-1|TRBJ2-1
SAEVDRSSYNEQF
>TRBV4-3|TRBJ2-3
ASSQGTSGRATDTQY
>TRBV30|TRBJ1-5
AWSVDFSSNQPQH
>TRBV14|TRBJ2-7
ASSQVPLYEQY
>TRBV30|TRBJ1-1
AWSVWGDEVNTEAF
>TRBV6-5|TRBJ1-5
ASSEGGSSQPQH
>TRBV20-1|TRBJ1-6
SARYDSPLH
>TRBV6-1|TRBJ2-7
ASSEAFRDGY
>TRBV9|TRBJ1-4
ASSSGTTNEKLF
>TRBV10-3|TRBJ1-5
AISDAGRGDQPQH
>TRBV4-3|TRBJ2-5
ASSQDRGWGETQY
>TRBV5-4|TRBJ1-1
ASSLSPGKPNTEAF
>TRBV30|TRBJ1-2
AWDSDYGYT
>TRBV6-6|TRBJ1-3
ASSVDTAGNTIY
>TRBV5-6|TRBJ1-5
ASSSWGGGNQPQH
>TRBV30|TRBJ1-2
AWDSAGGGGYT
>TRBV6-5|TRBJ1-3
ASSTGQGNTIY
>TRBV4-3|TRBJ2-5
ASSQERTGGIKTQY
>TRBV29-1|TRBJ2-1
SVGFGTEQF
>TRBV7-9|TRBJ2-2
ASSLELATGELF
>TRBV9|TRBJ1-4
ASSPSPTNEKLF
>TRBV30|TRBJ2-3
AWGPGTADTDTQY
>TRBV7-2|TRBJ2-7
ASNSVRAGSVYEQY
>TRBV2|TRBJ1-1
ASRIPQLNTEAF
>TRBV27|TRBJ2-7
ASGQTYEQY
>TRBV6-6|TRBJ1-1
ASSYAATEAF
>TRBV10-3|TRBJ1-2
AISGDPGVSYGYT
>TRBV19|TRBJ1-5
ASRPGVGNQPQH
>TRBV28|TRBJ2-2
ASSRQGPGELF
>TRBV4-3|TRBJ2-7
ASSQDDEAGYEQY
>TRBV28|TRBJ1-2
ASSFPGQNYGYT
>TRBV5-6|TRBJ2-5
ASRDTGLETQY
>TRBV7-3|TRBJ1-2
ASSATGNYGYT
>TRBV5-1|TRBJ2-1
ASSSVAGVAYNEQF
>TRBV9|TRBJ2-5
ASSAGTGAWETQY
>TRBV7-7|TRBJ2-5
ASSSRLAGGRSETQY
>TRBV5-1|TRBJ1-4
ASSPYTTATNEKLF
>TRBV5-1|TRBJ2-5
ASHSGGYQETQY